Here is one T cell receptor (beta chain) with its context. This may be a read error, as it is one base from a much larger clone. This record comes from a study of T cells in Graves' hyperthyroidism and ophthalmopathy. Amplification targeted TCR beta CDR3 regions from RNA transcripts. TCR CDR3 underwent first-round RT-PCR with the HTBI primer set. TCRdb recomputed calls from the multiplex PCR reads with MiXCR, one row per CDR3 protein. The repertoire holds some 620,000 distinct CDR3 sequences, with around 16% as singletons. The germline V and J ends were trimmed by 0 bases and 7 bases, with 14 bases remaining between them. From germline, CDR1 is SGHAT and CDR2 FQNNGV. The CDR3 loop spans 15 amino acids.

The chain combines TRBV11-2 with TRBJ2-3, with a tentative D call TRBD2 (6 bases). Sequenced input: blood. This receptor was identified in a woman aged 30 to 39 with Graves' hyperthyroidism. Here the CDR3 reads CASSLDGTAGNTQYF. DNA for the CDR3: TGTGCCAGCAGCTTAGATGGGACTGCCGGGAATACGCAGTATTTT.